Below are 8 T cell receptor beta chains sequenced from a single sample in a study of cytomegalovirus exposure and HLA in healthy donors. Use of 60 Vbeta and 13 Jbeta primers characterized the PCR. Sequenced by immunoSEQ multiplex PCR; TCRdb stores in-frame clones only, minus some. The sample contains 200,000 or so clones, 76% of which appear only once. Source material: PBMCs. The receptors were gathered from a man aged 18 to 29 in good health and CMV-seronegative.

The rearrangement links TRBV19 to TRBJ2-7, with D unresolved. The CDR3 is made up of 12 amino acids. The germline V and J ends were trimmed by 7 bases and 2 bases, with 9 bases remaining between them. Looked up from germline, CDR1 is LNHDA and CDR2 is SQIVND (reference sequence). The CDR3 sequence: CASNRVPYEQYF. The CDR3 coding sequence is TGTGCCAGTAACCGGGTCCCCTACGAGCAGTACTTC.

The rearrangement joins TRBV19 to TRBJ1-2; TRBD1 aligns across 8 bases. Germline CDR1 reads LNHDA; CDR2 reads SQIVND (reference sequence). Trimming removed 10 bases from V and 2 bases from J; junction bases left unmatched: 12. The CDR3 totals 15 residues. In DNA, the CDR3 is TGTGCCACCTCTTCAGGGGGCGACTGGAACTATGGCTACACCTTC. Protein sequence: CATSSGGDWNYGYTF.

The chain employs TRBV2 and TRBJ2-5; 7 positions match TRBD2. The germline V gene encodes CDR1 SNHLY and CDR2 FYNNEI. V was pared by 4 bases and J by 5 bases, with 1 base of the junction left unmatched. The CDR3 is made up of 12 amino acids. The CDR3 loop reads CASSGGSETQYF. The CDR3 DNA reads TGTGCCAGCAGTGGCGGGAGCGAGACCCAGTACTTC.

The rearrangement links TRBV10-2 to TRBJ1-2, with 7 bases lining up with TRBD1. The trim removed 8 bases at V and 1 base at J, leaving 4 bases unmatched. Germline CDR1 and CDR2: WSHSY and SAAADI. This CDR3 has 13 amino acids. The CDR3 loop is CASRQGFNYGYTF. The CDR3 coding sequence is TGCGCCAGCCGACAGGGCTTTAACTATGGCTACACCTTC.

V usage is TRBV27 and J usage is TRBJ2-2; D remains unclear. Germline V CDR1 and CDR2: MNHEY, SMNVEV (reference sequence). This CDR3 is 18 amino acids long. V shed 6 bases and J shed 0 bases, with 20 bases lying between them. Here the CDR3 reads CASRPRPPEFANTGELFF. CDR3 nucleotides: TGTGCCAGCAGACCACGCCCTCCGGAGTTCGCGAACACCGGGGAGCTGTTTTTT.

V is TRBV28 and J is TRBJ2-7, with TRBD2 matching 7 bases. Germline values: CDR1 MDHEN, CDR2 SYDVKM. J gave up 6 bases and V 3 bases, and 5 bases lay outside the gene matches. The CDR3 spans 13 residues. The CDR3 DNA sequence: TGTGCCAGCAGTTTCGGGGGGATTAGCGAGCAGTACTTC. Protein product: CASSFGGISEQYF.

The genes are TRBV6-5 and TRBJ2-7; maybe TRBD2 (6 bases). Germline CDR1 reads MNHEY; CDR2 reads SVGAGI. V shed 6 bases and J shed 3 bases, with 12 bases lying between them. This CDR3 has 13 amino acids. CDR3 nucleotide sequence: TGTGCCAGCAGCCTCGGGACTTTCTACGAGCAGTACTTC. Translating gives CASSLGTFYEQYF.

The rearrangement links TRBV19 to TRBJ2-5; D is undetermined. The end of the DNA aligns better with TRBJ2-7, so the J call may be wrong. The CDR3 contains 13 residues. Germline V gene sequence: CDR1 LNHDA, CDR2 SQIVND (reference sequence). The CDR3 region has the DNA TGTGCCAGTAGTATCGACAACTCCTACGAGCAGTACTTC. Its translation: CASSIDNSYEQYF.